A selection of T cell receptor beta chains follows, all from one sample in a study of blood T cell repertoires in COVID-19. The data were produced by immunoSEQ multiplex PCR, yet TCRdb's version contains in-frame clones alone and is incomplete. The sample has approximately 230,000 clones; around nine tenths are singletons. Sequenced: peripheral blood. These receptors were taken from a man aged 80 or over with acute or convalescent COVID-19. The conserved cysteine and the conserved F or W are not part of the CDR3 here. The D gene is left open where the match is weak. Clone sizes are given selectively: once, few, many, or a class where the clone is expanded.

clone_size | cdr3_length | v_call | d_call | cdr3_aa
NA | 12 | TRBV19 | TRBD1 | ASSTTGGRQPQH
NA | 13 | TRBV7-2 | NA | ASSLEVQEHYGYT
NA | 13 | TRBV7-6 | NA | ASSLALQGQETQY
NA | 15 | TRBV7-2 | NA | ASSLDGGAANTGELF
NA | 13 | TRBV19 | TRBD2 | ASSGSGRVYNEQF
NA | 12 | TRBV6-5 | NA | ATGLSSYNSPLH
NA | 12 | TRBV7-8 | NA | ASANRRGLDEQY
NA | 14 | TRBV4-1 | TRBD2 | ASSQEMRGGLHEQY
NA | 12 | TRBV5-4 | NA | ASSLRQAPDTQY
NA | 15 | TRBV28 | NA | ASSLPGGRDFQGTQY
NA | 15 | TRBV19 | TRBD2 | ASSLAGTTFSSDTQY
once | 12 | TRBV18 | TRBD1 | ASSPGQVNTEAF
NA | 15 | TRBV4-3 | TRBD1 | ASSQTRDRDILGELF
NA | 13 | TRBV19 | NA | ASSASEGSGNTIY
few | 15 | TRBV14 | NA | ASSQRTRAGAYNEQF
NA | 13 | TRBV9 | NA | ASSAHDGGAGELF
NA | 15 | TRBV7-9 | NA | ASSPQGGGFSGNTIY
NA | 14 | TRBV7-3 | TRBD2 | ASSPLGSGVGDTQY
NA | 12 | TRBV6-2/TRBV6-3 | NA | ASSQDSQYQPQH
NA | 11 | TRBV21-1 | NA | ASSGGRGREAF
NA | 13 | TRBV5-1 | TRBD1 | ASSSLTGMNTEAF
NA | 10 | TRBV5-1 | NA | ASSFEPGSYT
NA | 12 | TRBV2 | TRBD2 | ASSDLTSGETQY